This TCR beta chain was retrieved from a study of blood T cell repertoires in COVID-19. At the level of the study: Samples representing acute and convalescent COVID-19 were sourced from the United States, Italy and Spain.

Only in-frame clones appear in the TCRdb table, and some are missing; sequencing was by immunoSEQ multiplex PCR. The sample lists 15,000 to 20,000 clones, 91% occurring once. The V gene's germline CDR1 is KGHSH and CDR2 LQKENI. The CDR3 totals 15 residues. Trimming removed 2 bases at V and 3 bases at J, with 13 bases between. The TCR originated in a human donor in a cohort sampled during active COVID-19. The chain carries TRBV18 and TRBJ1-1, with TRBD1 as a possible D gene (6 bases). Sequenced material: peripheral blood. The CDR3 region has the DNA TGTGCCAGCTCACCAGGGGGGGCCGGGGACACTGAAGCTTTCTTT. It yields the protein CASSPGGAGDTEAFF.